The 28 T cell receptor beta chains below were found in one sample sequenced in a study of T-cell memory formation after mild COVID-19. TCRdb used MiXCR to reprocess the 5' RACE reads, holding one entry per CDR3 protein. There are fewer than 600,000 distinct CDR3 sequences in the sample; roughly 21% occur only once, and roughly 8.1% lies in the top ten. The sample was PBMCs or a T cell subset sorted from them (not recorded which). These receptors were taken from an adult woman who had mild COVID-19 (a few samples of this study predate the infection). Cell type and time point are not known.

The chain combines TRBV5-8 with TRBJ2-1; possibly TRBD2 for D (5 bases). Germline CDR1 is SGHTS and CDR2 is YDEGEE. V was cut by 0 bases and J by 8 bases, with 15 bases left in between. The CDR3 has 15 amino acids. CDR3 protein: CASSLDTRGGDEQFF. DNA of the CDR3: TGTGCCAGCAGCTTGGATACTAGAGGAGGCGATGAGCAGTTCTTC.

The V call is TRBV30, the J call TRBJ1-6; perhaps TRBD1 as D (5 bases). CDR3 length equals 14 residues. Germline CDR1 and CDR2: GTSNPN and SVGIG (reference sequence). The V and J ends lost 5 bases and 6 bases respectively, with 14 bases between them. CDR3 in amino acids: CAWASGLINSPLHF. CDR3 bases: TGTGCCTGGGCCTCGGGACTGATTAATTCACCCCTCCACTTT.

The chain employs TRBV6-5 and TRBJ2-1; 10 bases agree with TRBD2. Per germline, CDR1 MNHEY and CDR2 SVGAGI. With V trimmed by 5 bases and J by 9 bases, 22 bases remained unmatched. The CDR3 has 19 residues. The CDR3 DNA is TGTGCCAGCAGTCGAAGGACTAGCGGCAATTCTGGCGGACCCGGTGAGCAGTTCTTC. It codes for CASSRRTSGNSGGPGEQFF.

This clonotype was picked up a small number of times. The chain couples TRBV27 to TRBJ2-5; 7 bases fit TRBD1. CDR3 length: 17 residues. V lost 0 bases and J lost 5; bases outside the gene matches: 12. Germline values: CDR1 MNHEY, CDR2 SMNVEV (reference sequence). The CDR3 sequence is CASSLSATGTSRETQYF. The CDR3 bases are TGTGCCAGCAGTTTATCGGCGACAGGGACCTCTAGGGAGACCCAGTACTTC.

This sequence joins TRBV20-1 and TRBJ2-4; D gene unclear. The length of the CDR3 is 10 residues. The germline V gene has CDR1 DFQATT and CDR2 SNEGSKA (reference sequence). V was trimmed by 6 bases and J by 4 bases, leaving 4 bases between them. The DNA for the CDR3 is TGCAGTGCAAAAAAAAACATTCAGTACTTC. The encoded protein is CSAKKNIQYF.

This clonotype was recorded a few times. This chain joins TRBV29-1 and TRBJ2-7; 8 bases agree with TRBD2. V shed 3 bases, J shed 6 bases, and the junction held 4 bases outside the gene matches. Per germline, CDR1 SQVTM and CDR2 ANQGSEA. There are 12 residues in the CDR3. CDR3 sequence (DNA): TGCAGCGTTGAGCGGGAGGTGGGCGAGCAGTACTTC. Translation gives CSVEREVGEQYF.

This clonotype was picked up many times. The rearrangement uses TRBV12-3 or TRBV12-4 and TRBJ2-2; 11 bases fit TRBD2. The ends lost 5 bases at V and 2 bases at J; junction bases unmatched: 4. The CDR3 is 16 amino acids. CDR3 loop: CASSPRLAGNTGELFF. In DNA, the CDR3 is TGTGCCAGCAGTCCACGACTAGCGGGAAACACCGGGGAGCTGTTTTTT.

The genes are TRBV5-6 and TRBJ2-1; 9 bases map to TRBD1. V shed 7 bases and J 6 bases; nucleotides not matched to a gene: 11. This CDR3 has 15 residues. Germline CDR1 SGHDT, CDR2 YYEEEE. Here the CDR3 reads CASSRDRVNGNEQFF. DNA of the CDR3: TGTGCCAGCTCCCGGGACAGGGTTAACGGCAATGAGCAGTTCTTC.

The J gene is TRBJ2-1, the V gene TRBV11-2; 10 bases line up with TRBD2. With 1 base clipped from V and 2 bases from J, the junction kept 8 bases outside the gene matches. In germline, CDR1 is SGHAT, CDR2 FQNNGV. The CDR3 is 18 residues long. CDR3 DNA sequence: TGTGCCAGCAGCTTAGTGTTCGGGCTAGCGGGGGCCTACAATGAGCAGTTCTTC. As protein: CASSLVFGLAGAYNEQFF.

The V call is TRBV2, the J call TRBJ1-4, with a possible D match to TRBD1 (5 bases). The CDR3 runs to 15 residues. V dropped 3 bases and J dropped 3 bases, with 11 bases sitting between them. The germline V gene has CDR1 SNHLY and CDR2 FYNNEI. CDR3 DNA sequence: TGTGCCAGCAGTGAGGTCGACAGCTCTAATGAAAAACTGTTTTTT. Amino acids: CASSEVDSSNEKLFF. The full variable domain, completed using reference TRBV2 and TRBJ1-4, is EPEVTQTPSHQVTQMGQEVILRCVPISNHLYFYWYRQILGQKVEFLVSFYNNEISEKSEIFDDQFSVERPDGSNFTLKIRSTKLEDSAMYFCASSEVDSSNEKLFFGSGTQLSVL.

This clonotype was detected only a few times. The chain has TRBV24-1 and TRBJ2-5; D unclear. CDR3 size: 14 residues. The ends were cut back, 6 bases at V and 2 bases at J, with 12 bases in the middle. CDR1 is KGHDR, CDR2 SFDVKD, per germline. CDR3 in amino acids: CATSSPDGQETQYF. The DNA for the CDR3 is TGTGCCACCAGTAGCCCGGACGGACAAGAGACCCAGTACTTC.

The rearrangement links TRBV7-9 to TRBJ2-1; TRBD2 matches 14 bases. The trim removed 7 bases at V and 5 bases at J, leaving 4 bases unmatched. The CDR3 covers 15 residues. Germline CDR1 and CDR2: SEHNR and FQNEAQ (reference sequence). The CDR3 is CASTPGLAGDNEQFF. Here the CDR3 DNA reads TGTGCCAGCACCCCGGGACTAGCGGGGGACAATGAGCAGTTCTTC.

The rearrangement links TRBV20-1 to TRBJ2-5; D perhaps matches TRBD1 (6 bases). The CDR3 has 13 residues. Trimming took 3 bases from V and 5 from J, leaving 13 bases between them. Looked up from germline, CDR1 is DFQATT and CDR2 is SNEGSKA (reference sequence). This CDR3 is CSASEGVRETQYF. In DNA, the CDR3 is TGCAGTGCTAGTGAGGGGGTTCGGGAGACCCAGTACTTC.

This clonotype was seen a few times. The genes are TRBV6-6 and TRBJ1-1; 7 nucleotides line up with TRBD1. The CDR3 totals 13 residues. Trimming removed 7 bases from V and 4 bases from J; junction bases left unmatched: 6. The V gene's germline CDR1 is MNHNY and CDR2 SVGAGI (reference sequence). The CDR3 bases are TGTGCCAGCACCCCCAGGGGGGCCACTGAAGCTTTCTTT. Encoded protein: CASTPRGATEAFF.

The chain uses TRBV12-3 or TRBV12-4 and TRBJ2-1; D gene uncertain. The length of the CDR3 is 13 residues. V lost 4 bases and J lost 9, with 13 bases in between. CDR3 residues: CASSSRPFSEQFF. As DNA, the CDR3 is TGTGCCAGCAGTTCCCGGCCCTTCAGTGAGCAGTTCTTC.

This clonotype was seen a few times. The chain couples TRBV18 to TRBJ2-1; the D is unclear. The CDR3 is 16 amino acids. V lost 3 bases, J lost 0 bases, and 12 bases lay in between. Germline V gives CDR1 KGHSH, CDR2 LQKENI. In DNA form, the CDR3 reads TGTGCCAGCTCACCTCCGAAGGGTAGCTCCTACAATGAGCAGTTCTTC. This sequence encodes CASSPPKGSSYNEQFF.

This clonotype was seen repeatedly, ten times or more. This chain joins TRBV30 and TRBJ2-5; TRBD2 agrees at 12 bases. This CDR3 has 14 residues. CDR1 and CDR2 (germline): GTSNPN, SVGIG (reference sequence). V dropped 2 bases and J dropped 4; count of bases not matched to a gene: 2. The CDR3 sequence is CAWSSGLAGETQYF. Here the CDR3 DNA reads TGTGCCTGGAGTTCGGGACTAGCGGGAGAGACCCAGTACTTC. Together with reference TRBV30 and TRBJ2-5, the CDR3 gives the full variable domain: SQTIHQWPATLVQPVGSPLSLECTVEGTSNPNLYWYRQAAGRGLQLLFYSVGIGQISSEVPQNLSASRPQDRQFILSSKKLLLSDSGFYLCAWSSGLAGETQYFGPGTRLLVL.

This chain links TRBV3-1 with TRBJ2-1, with a possible D match to TRBD2 (8 bases). Germline-derived CDR1 and CDR2 are LGHDT and YNNKEL (reference sequence). With 1 base removed from V and 7 bases from J, the gap between germline ends came to 17 bases. The CDR3 extends over 16 amino acids. CDR3 nucleotides: TGTGCCAGCAGCCAAGGAGCGGGGGCAGGGGGAAATGAGCAGTTCTTC. It encodes CASSQGAGAGGNEQFF.

The genes are TRBV4-3 and TRBJ2-7, with TRBD2 identical over 13 bases. Germline lookup yields CDR1 LGHNA and CDR2 YSLEER. This CDR3 spans 17 amino acids. V lost 0 bases and J lost 3; bases outside the gene matches: 5. The CDR3 loop is CASSQDVWTSGSYEQYF. The CDR3 nucleotides read TGCGCCAGCAGCCAAGATGTATGGACTAGCGGGAGCTACGAGCAGTACTTC.

The gene calls are TRBV19 and TRBJ2-3; D is unresolved. Trimming cost V 0 bases and J 4 bases, with 8 bases left between them. In germline, CDR1 is LNHDA, CDR2 SQIVND (reference sequence). The length of the CDR3 is 14 residues. CDR3 loop: CASSIEIFADTQYF. CDR3 nucleotide sequence: TGTGCCAGTAGTATAGAAATCTTTGCAGATACGCAGTATTTT.

The chain links TRBV2 to TRBJ1-5; TRBD1 agrees at 7 bases. The CDR3 is 15 residues long. Germline loops: CDR1 SNHLY, CDR2 FYNNEI. V dropped 6 bases and J dropped 3; count of bases not matched to a gene: 8. CDR3 DNA sequence: TGTGCCAGCAGCTCGAGGGGGCGGTACAATCAGCCCCAGCATTTT. Translated: CASSSRGRYNQPQHF. The variable domain in full, completed from reference TRBV2 and TRBJ1-5, reads EPEVTQTPSHQVTQMGQEVILRCVPISNHLYFYWYRQILGQKVEFLVSFYNNEISEKSEIFDDQFSVERPDGSNFTLKIRSTKLEDSAMYFCASSSRGRYNQPQHFGDGTRLSIL.

The rearrangement links TRBV5-1 to TRBJ2-5, with 10 bases identical to TRBD2. CDR3 length: 17 residues. Trimming at V came to 3 bases and at J to 1 base, leaving 9 bases not matched to a gene. Germline lookup yields CDR1 SGHRS and CDR2 YFSETQ. CDR3 protein: CASSYSPGLATQETQYF. The DNA of the CDR3 is TGCGCCAGCAGCTATTCCCCGGGACTAGCGACCCAAGAGACCCAGTACTTC.

This clonotype was seen many times. The CDR3 reads CASSLAGGSTEAFF. The CDR3 nucleotides are TGTGCCAGCAGCTTAGCTGGGGGATCCACTGAAGCTTTCTTT. This chain joins TRBV7-8 and TRBJ1-1; a possible D gene is TRBD1 (5 bases). CDR1 is SGHVS and CDR2 is FQNEAQ in the germline V gene. The germline V and J ends were trimmed by 0 bases and 4 bases, with 9 bases remaining between them. The CDR3 sequence is 14 residues long.

This chain connects TRBV9 to TRBJ2-7; the D gene is possibly TRBD2 (5 bases). V lost 0 bases and J lost 6, with 16 bases in between. The germline CDR1 and CDR2 sequences are SGDLS and YYNGEE. The CDR3 length is 15 residues. CDR3 bases: TGTGCCAGCAGCGTAGGGTTGGCTAGCTACCGCGAGCAGTACTTC. The encoded protein is CASSVGLASYREQYF.

The chain joins TRBV11-3 to TRBJ1-1, with D tentatively TRBD1 (5 bases). The ends were cut back, 4 bases at V and 2 bases at J, with 14 bases in the middle. The V gene's germline CDR1 is SGHNT and CDR2 YENEEA. This CDR3 comprises 15 residues. The CDR3 nucleotides are TGTGCCAGCAGCTACGGCAGGGTGTCTAACACTGAAGCTTTCTTT. This sequence encodes CASSYGRVSNTEAFF. Looking up the rest from reference TRBV11-3 and TRBJ1-1 gives the full variable domain: EAGVVQSPRYKIIEKKQPVAFWCNPISGHNTLYWYLQNLGQGPELLIRYENEEAVDDSQLPKDRFSAERLKGVDSTLKIQPAELGDSAVYLCASSYGRVSNTEAFFGQGTRLTVV.

The chain has TRBV12-3 or TRBV12-4 and TRBJ2-2, with D perhaps TRBD1 (6 bases). Trimming removed 2 bases from V and 6 bases from J, with 10 bases in between. The CDR3 contains 14 residues. Here the CDR3 reads CASSLLQGPGELFF. The CDR3 nucleotides read TGTGCCAGCAGTTTATTACAGGGACCCGGGGAGCTGTTTTTT.

This chain uses TRBV4-1 with TRBJ2-1, with D maybe TRBD2 (6 bases). Germline V gene data show CDR1 as MGHRA and CDR2 as YSYEKL. CDR3 length equals 17 residues. V shed 1 base and J shed 0 bases, with 13 bases lying between them. CDR3 in DNA: TGCGCCAGCAGCCAAGCCTTGAGGCGGGGCTCCTACAATGAGCAGTTCTTC. The encoded protein is CASSQALRRGSYNEQFF.

V and J are TRBV24-1 and TRBJ2-3; D possibly corresponds to TRBD2 (6 bases). The germline V and J ends were trimmed by 8 bases and 2 bases, with 10 bases remaining between them. This CDR3 contains 13 residues. Germline CDR1 reads KGHDR; CDR2 reads SFDVKD. The CDR3 protein is CATNAGYTDTQYF. DNA for the CDR3: TGTGCCACCAATGCGGGATACACAGATACGCAGTATTTT.